The following is a T cell receptor beta chain sequence with its context. Its target is unknown. This record comes from a study of PD-1 blockade in classical Hodgkin lymphoma. Study-level results: Although disease activity or prior therapy may be involved, causes of the repertoire differences remain undefined. Newly diagnosed patients and complete responders had comparable diversity at baseline. Reported findings placed baseline TCR diversity lower in newly diagnosed patients (compared with healthy donors).

CDR1 is SNHLY, CDR2 FYNNEI, per germline. This CDR3 has 14 residues. V dropped 6 bases and J dropped 6 bases, with 17 bases sitting between them. Relapses following autologous stem cell transplantation were seen in all patients, with brentuximab vedotin exposure varying. Purified CD4+ T cells were obtained from thawed PBMCs through magnetic negative selection. The patients, who had relapsed/refractory classical Hodgkin lymphoma, achieved best responses of complete response, partial response or progressive disease. The protocol was immunoSEQ multiplex PCR, while the TCRdb copy is restricted to in-frame clones and leaves out a portion. The repertoire holds tens of thousands of clones, roughly 85% seen once, with about 2.4% in the top ten.

The sample consisted of CD4+ T cells from blood, taken at baseline. The clonotype originates from a human donor with classical Hodgkin lymphoma. The genes are TRBV2 and TRBJ1-1; D uncertain. CDR3 coding DNA: TGTGCCAGCAGGATCGAGGTTGGGATCTCTGAAGCTTTCTTT. It codes for CASRIEVGISEAFF.